A selection of T cell receptor beta chains follows, all from one sample in a study of cytomegalovirus exposure and HLA in healthy donors. Only in-frame clones appear in the TCRdb table, and some are missing; sequencing was by immunoSEQ multiplex PCR. Of 130,000 or so clones in the sample, 70% to 90% were seen once. Source material: PBMCs. The source of these receptors is a woman aged 18 to 35 in good health and CMV-seronegative. The CDR3 runs from the conserved cysteine through the conserved F or W. D genes are given only for firm matches. For some rows the clone size is stated as once, few or many, or as a class when expanded; others skip it.

d_call	j_call	v_call	clone_size	cdr3_nt	cdr3_aa
.	TRBJ2-7	TRBV2	.	TGTGCCAGCAGTGAAATCCCCTTCTCCCCGACTAGACCCGCGAACTACGAGCAGTACTTC	CASSEIPFSPTRPANYEQYF
TRBD2	TRBJ2-5	TRBV9	.	TGTGCCAGCAGCGTAGGAGGCCTAGCGGGGGATCAAGAGACCCAGTACTTC	CASSVGGLAGDQETQYF
.	TRBJ2-5	TRBV9	.	TGTGCCAGCAGCGTAGAGGGGCTATCCGGGCGCGAGACCCAGTACTTC	CASSVEGLSGRETQYF
.	TRBJ2-3	TRBV5-1	.	TGCGCCAGCAGCTCTACTAACTACACAGATACGCAGTATTTT	CASSSTNYTDTQYF
TRBD1	TRBJ2-1	TRBV7-7	.	TGTGCTAGCAGCTTACTGGGACAGGGCAATGAGCAGTTCTTC	CASSLLGQGNEQFF
.	TRBJ1-5	TRBV28	.	TGTGCCAGCAGTTTATCGGGGTCTAGGCAGCCCCAGCATTTT	CASSLSGSRQPQHF
TRBD1	TRBJ1-1	TRBV9	.	TGTGCCAGCAGCGCGGGGTCGACAGGGTTCGCTGAAGCTTTCTTT	CASSAGSTGFAEAFF
.	TRBJ2-2	TRBV6-1	.	TGTGCCAGCAGTGAAGGGACCGGGAACATCGGGGAGCTGTTTTTT	CASSEGTGNIGELFF
.	TRBJ1-1	TRBV28	.	TGTGCCAGCAGTTTCCCTGCCTTTAGGGGGGGCGAAACTGAAGCTTTCTTT	CASSFPAFRGGETEAFF
TRBD2	TRBJ2-7	TRBV2	.	TGTGCCAGCATAGCGGGACTAGCGGGGGAGAGCTCCTACGAGCAGTACTTC	CASIAGLAGESSYEQYF
.	TRBJ1-5	TRBV30	.	TGTGCCTGGACCAGTCAGGCCCGCAATCAGCCCCAGCATTTT	CAWTSQARNQPQHF
.	TRBJ1-1	TRBV16	many	TGTGCCAGCGGGCAGTTAAGCCCTGAAGCTTTCTTT	CASGQLSPEAFF
.	TRBJ1-2	TRBV27	.	TGTGCCAGCAGTTTAAACCCCCCGGACAGTACGAGGTATGGCTACACCTTC	CASSLNPPDSTRYGYTF
TRBD2	TRBJ2-5	TRBV11-2	once	TGTGCCAGCAGCTTAGTCCCCACAGGACTAGCGGGAACTCAAGAGACCCAGTACTTC	CASSLVPTGLAGTQETQYF
.	TRBJ2-2	TRBV6-5	.	TGTGCCAGCGGGCAGAACACCGGGGAGCTGTTTTTT	CASGQNTGELFF
.	TRBJ1-2	TRBV6-1	.	TGTGCCAGCAGTGAAGCCTTTTCCGTCAACTATGGCTACACCTTC	CASSEAFSVNYGYTF
.	TRBJ2-1	TRBV10-1	.	TGCGCCAGCAGTGTGGACAGGGACTATTACAATGAGCAGTTCTTC	CASSVDRDYYNEQFF
TRBD2	TRBJ2-1	TRBV5-1	.	TGCGCCAGCAGCCCCCGGGCGGGAGGGCCTCTCCACGTCCATGAGCAGTTCTTC	CASSPRAGGPLHVHEQFF
TRBD1	TRBJ2-7	TRBV6-1	.	TGTGCCAGCAGTGAATACAACAGGGGCGGCGAGCAGTACTTC	CASSEYNRGGEQYF
.	TRBJ2-1	TRBV28	.	TGTGCCAGCAGTTTATCAGGCGAACCCTCCTACAATGAGCAGTTCTTC	CASSLSGEPSYNEQFF
TRBD2	TRBJ2-7	TRBV9	once	TGTGCCAGCAGCGCCTCCATTGGACTAGCGGGGGGTAACTACGAGCAGTACTTC	CASSASIGLAGGNYEQYF
TRBD2	TRBJ2-1	TRBV5-4	.	TGTGCCAGCAGCCCGGGACTAGCGAGTTACAATGAGCAGTTCTTC	CASSPGLASYNEQFF
.	TRBJ2-2	TRBV11-2	.	TGTGCCACCGAAGACATCTACGACACCGGGGAGCTGTTTTTT	CATEDIYDTGELFF
TRBD1	TRBJ2-7	TRBV5-6	.	TGTGCCAGCAGCTCACGACAGGGAAAGTCCTACGAGCAGTACTTC	CASSSRQGKSYEQYF
.	TRBJ1-4	TRBV28	.	TGTGCCAGCAGTTTAGTTCAGGGAAGTGAAAAACTGTTTTTT	CASSLVQGSEKLFF